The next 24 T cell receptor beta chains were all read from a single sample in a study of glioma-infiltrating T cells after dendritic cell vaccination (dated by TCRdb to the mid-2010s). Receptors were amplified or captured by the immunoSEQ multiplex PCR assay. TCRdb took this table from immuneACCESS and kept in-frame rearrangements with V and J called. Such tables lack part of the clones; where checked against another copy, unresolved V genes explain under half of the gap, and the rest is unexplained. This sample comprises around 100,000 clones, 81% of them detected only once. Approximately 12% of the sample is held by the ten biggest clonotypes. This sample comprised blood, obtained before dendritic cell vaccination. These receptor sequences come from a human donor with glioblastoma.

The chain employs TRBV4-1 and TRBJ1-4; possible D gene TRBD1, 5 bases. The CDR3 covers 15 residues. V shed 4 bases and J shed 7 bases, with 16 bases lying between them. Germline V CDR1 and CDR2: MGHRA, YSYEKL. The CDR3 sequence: CASSPRVGGGEKLFF. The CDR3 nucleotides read TGCGCCAGCAGCCCCAGAGTGGGGGGAGGTGAAAAACTGTTTTTT.

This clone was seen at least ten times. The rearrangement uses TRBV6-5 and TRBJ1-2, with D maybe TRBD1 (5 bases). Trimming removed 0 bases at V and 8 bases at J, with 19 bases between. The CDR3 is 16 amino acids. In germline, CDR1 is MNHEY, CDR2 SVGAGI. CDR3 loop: CASSYSIGTQRRGYTF. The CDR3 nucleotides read TGTGCCAGCAGTTACTCGATTGGGACTCAGAGGCGGGGCTACACCTTC.

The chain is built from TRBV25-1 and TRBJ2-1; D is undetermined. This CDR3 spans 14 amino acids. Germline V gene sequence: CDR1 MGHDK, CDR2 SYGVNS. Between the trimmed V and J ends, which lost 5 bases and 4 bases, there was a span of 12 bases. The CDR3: CASSLSEAYNEQFF. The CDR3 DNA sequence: TGTGCCAGCAGTCTATCCGAGGCTTACAATGAGCAGTTCTTC.

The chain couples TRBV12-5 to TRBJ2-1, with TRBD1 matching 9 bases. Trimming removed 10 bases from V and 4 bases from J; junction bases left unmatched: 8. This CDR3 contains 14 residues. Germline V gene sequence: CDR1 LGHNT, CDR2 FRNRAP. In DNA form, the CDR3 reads TGTGCTACCGGACCGGGACAGGGATACAATGAGCAGTTCTTC. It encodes CATGPGQGYNEQFF.

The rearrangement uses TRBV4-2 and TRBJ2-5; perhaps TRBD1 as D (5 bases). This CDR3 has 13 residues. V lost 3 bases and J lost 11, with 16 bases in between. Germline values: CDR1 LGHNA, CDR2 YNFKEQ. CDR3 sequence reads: CASSQLGAGEQYF. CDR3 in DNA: TGTGCCAGCAGCCAGTTAGGGGCTGGTGAGCAGTACTTC.

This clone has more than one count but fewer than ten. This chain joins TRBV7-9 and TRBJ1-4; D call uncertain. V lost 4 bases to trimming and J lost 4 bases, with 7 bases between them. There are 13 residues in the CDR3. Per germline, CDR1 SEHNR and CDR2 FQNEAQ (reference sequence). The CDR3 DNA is TGTGCCAGCAGCTCCAGTCTTAATGAAAAACTGTTTTTT. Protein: CASSSSLNEKLFF.

CDR3 residues: CASSPSGGGEKLFF. The CDR3 nucleotides are TGTGCCAGCAGCCCTTCGGGAGGAGGTGAAAAACTGTTTTTT. V gene TRBV11-2 combines with J gene TRBJ1-4; D ambiguous. Looked up from germline, CDR1 is SGHAT and CDR2 is FQNNGV. This CDR3 region has 14 residues. Trimming stripped 5 bases from V and 7 bases from J, with 14 bases between.

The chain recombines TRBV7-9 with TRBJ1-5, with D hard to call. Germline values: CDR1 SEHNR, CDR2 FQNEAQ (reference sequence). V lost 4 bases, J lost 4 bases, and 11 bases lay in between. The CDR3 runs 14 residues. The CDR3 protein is CASSSLRGNQPQHF. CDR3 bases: TGTGCCAGCAGCTCTCTGCGGGGTAATCAGCCCCAGCATTTT. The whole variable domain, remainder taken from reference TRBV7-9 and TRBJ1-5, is DTGVSQNPRHKITKRGQNVTFRCDPISEHNRLYWYRQTLGQGPEFLTYFQNEAQLEKSRLLSDRFSAERPKGSFSTLEIQRTEQGDSAMYLCASSSLRGNQPQHFGDGTRLSIL.

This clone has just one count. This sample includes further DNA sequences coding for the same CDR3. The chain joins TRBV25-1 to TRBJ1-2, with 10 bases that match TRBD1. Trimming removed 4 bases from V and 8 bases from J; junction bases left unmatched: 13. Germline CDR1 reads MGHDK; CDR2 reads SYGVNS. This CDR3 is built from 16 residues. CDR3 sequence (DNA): TGTGCCAGCAGTGCGATTCCGGGACAGGGGACGGAGGGCTACACCTTC. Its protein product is CASSAIPGQGTEGYTF.

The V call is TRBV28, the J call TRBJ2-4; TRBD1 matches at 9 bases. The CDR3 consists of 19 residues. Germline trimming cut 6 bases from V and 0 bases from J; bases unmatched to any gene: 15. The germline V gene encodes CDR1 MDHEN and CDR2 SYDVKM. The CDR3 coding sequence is TGTGCCAGCAGCCCTACAGGGGGCTCCCGGGCCATAGCCAAAAACATTCAGTACTTC. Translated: CASSPTGGSRAIAKNIQYF. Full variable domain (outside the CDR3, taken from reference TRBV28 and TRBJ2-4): DVKVTQSSRYLVKRTGEKVFLECVQDMDHENMFWYRQDPGLGLRLIYFSYDVKMKEKGDIPEGYSVSREKKERFSLILESASTNQTSMYLCASSPTGGSRAIAKNIQYFGAGTRLSVL.

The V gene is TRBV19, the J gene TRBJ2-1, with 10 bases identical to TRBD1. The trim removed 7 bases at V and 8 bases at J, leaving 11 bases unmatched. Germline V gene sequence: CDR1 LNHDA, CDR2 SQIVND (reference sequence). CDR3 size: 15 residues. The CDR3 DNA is TGTGCCAGTACCTCCCTGGGACAGGGGTTGGATGAGCAGTTCTTC. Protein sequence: CASTSLGQGLDEQFF.

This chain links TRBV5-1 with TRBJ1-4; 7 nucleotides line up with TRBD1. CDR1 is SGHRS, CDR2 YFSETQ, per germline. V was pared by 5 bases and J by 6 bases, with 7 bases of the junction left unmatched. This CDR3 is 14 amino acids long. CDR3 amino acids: CASSEAGTDEKLFF. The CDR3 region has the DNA TGCGCCAGCAGTGAAGCCGGGACAGATGAAAAACTGTTTTTT.

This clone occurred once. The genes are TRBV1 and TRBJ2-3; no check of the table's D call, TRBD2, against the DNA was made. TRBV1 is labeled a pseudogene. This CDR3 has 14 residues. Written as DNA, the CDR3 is TGCACCAGCAGCCCGGGACTCCCCTGGGTTACGCAGTATTTT. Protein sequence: CTSSPGLPWVTQYF.

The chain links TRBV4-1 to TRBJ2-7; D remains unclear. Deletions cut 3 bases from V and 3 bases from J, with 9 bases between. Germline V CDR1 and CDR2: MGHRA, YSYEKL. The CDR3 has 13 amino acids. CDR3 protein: CASSQVADYEQYF. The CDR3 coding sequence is TGCGCCAGCAGCCAGGTAGCAGACTACGAGCAGTACTTC.

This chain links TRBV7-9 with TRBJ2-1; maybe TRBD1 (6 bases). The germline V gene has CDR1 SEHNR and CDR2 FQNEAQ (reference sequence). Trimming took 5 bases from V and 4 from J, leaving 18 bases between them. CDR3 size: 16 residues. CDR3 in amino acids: CASSHPGALAYNEQFF. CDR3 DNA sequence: TGTGCCAGCAGCCACCCAGGGGCTTTGGCTTACAATGAGCAGTTCTTC.

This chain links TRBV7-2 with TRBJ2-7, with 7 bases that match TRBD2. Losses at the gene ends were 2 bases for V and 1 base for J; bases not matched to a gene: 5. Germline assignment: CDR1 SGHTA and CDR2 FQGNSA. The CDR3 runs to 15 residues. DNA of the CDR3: TGTGCCAGCAGCTTACTCAGCGGGACTTCCTACGAGCAGTACTTC. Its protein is CASSLLSGTSYEQYF.

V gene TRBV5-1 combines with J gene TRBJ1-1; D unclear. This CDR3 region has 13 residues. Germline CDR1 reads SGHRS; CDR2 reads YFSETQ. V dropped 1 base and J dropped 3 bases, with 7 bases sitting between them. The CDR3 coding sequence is TGCGCCAGCAGCTTGATGGAGGACACTGAAGCTTTCTTT. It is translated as CASSLMEDTEAFF.

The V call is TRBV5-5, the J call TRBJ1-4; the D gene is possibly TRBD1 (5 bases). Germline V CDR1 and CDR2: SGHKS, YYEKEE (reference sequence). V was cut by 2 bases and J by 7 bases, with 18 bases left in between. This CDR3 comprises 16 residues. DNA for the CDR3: TGTGCCAGCAGCTTCGGTGCGGGGGGTCGGGGTGAAAAACTGTTTTTT. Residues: CASSFGAGGRGEKLFF.

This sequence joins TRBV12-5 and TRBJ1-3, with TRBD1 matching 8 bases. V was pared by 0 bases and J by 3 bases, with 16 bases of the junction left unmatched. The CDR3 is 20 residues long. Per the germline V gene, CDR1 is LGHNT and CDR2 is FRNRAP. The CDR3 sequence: CASGLVLWTGNQLSGNTIYF. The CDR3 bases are TGTGCTAGTGGTTTGGTACTCTGGACAGGGAACCAACTTAGTGGAAACACCATATATTTT.

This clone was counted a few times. CDR3 sequence (DNA): TGTGCCAGCAGCGTAGATACCTACAGGGGTCGAGCCGGGGAGCTGTTTTTT. Its translation: CASSVDTYRGRAGELFF. The gene calls are TRBV9 and TRBJ2-2; 7 bases agree with TRBD1. V lost 0 bases, J lost 6 bases, and 11 bases stayed unmatched. This CDR3 spans 17 amino acids. Germline values: CDR1 SGDLS, CDR2 YYNGEE.

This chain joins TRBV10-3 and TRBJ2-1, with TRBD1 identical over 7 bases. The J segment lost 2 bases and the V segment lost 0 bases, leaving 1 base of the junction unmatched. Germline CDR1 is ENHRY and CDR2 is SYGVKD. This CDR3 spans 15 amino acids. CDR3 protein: CAISESQGAYNEQFF. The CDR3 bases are TGTGCCATCAGTGAGTCTCAGGGGGCCTACAATGAGCAGTTCTTC.

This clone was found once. The CDR3 reads CASSLPSSSPLHF. In DNA, the CDR3 is TGTGCCAGCAGCTTGCCGTCCTCTTCACCCCTCCACTTT. This sequence joins TRBV5-5 and TRBJ1-6; no clear D. Trimming left V 1 base short and J 9 bases short, with 8 bases between. This CDR3 contains 13 residues. The germline CDR1 and CDR2 sequences are SGHKS and YYEKEE (reference sequence).

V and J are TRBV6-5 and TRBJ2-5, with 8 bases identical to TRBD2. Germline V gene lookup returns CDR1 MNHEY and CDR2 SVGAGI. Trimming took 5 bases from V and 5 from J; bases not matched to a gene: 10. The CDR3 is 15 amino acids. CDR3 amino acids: CASSPTNTGGETQYF. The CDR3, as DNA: TGTGCCAGCAGTCCGACCAATACGGGGGGGGAGACCCAGTACTTC.

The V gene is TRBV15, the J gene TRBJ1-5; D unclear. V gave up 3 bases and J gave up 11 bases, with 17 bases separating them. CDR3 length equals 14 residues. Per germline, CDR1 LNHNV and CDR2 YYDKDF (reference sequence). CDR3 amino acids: CATSSLTRLYSQHF. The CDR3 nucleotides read TGTGCCACCAGCAGTTTGACTCGTCTTTATTCCCAGCATTTT.